What follows is one T cell receptor (beta chain) and its context. Its antigen is currently unknown. The data were taken from a study of cytomegalovirus exposure and HLA in healthy donors. For the study at large: One earlier analysis, a look at around 180 million T cells, found approximately 120 million unique TCR beta sequences. Inside one of the first data releases sat some 85 million unique TCRs taken from HLA-typed donors.

The PCR had 60 Vbeta and 13 Jbeta primers. Profiling relied on immunoSEQ multiplex PCR, and the TCRdb table lists in-frame clones only, not all of them. The table records 120,000 to 150,000 clones, 76% of them present only once. General study results and limits: The study labeled under 200 TCR beta chains cytomegalovirus-associated. HLA-A and HLA-B allele assignments for most subjects were reportedly predicted accurately using TCR beta sequences.

The CDR3 length is 15 residues. V lost 3 bases, J lost 0 bases, and 9 bases lay in between. Per the germline V gene, CDR1 is SGHNT and CDR2 is YYREEE (reference sequence). This receptor was taken from a middle-aged man in good health and CMV-seronegative. Source material: PBMCs. The chain has TRBV5-4 and TRBJ1-4; D is unclear. In nucleotides, the CDR3 is TGTGCCAGCAGCTCGCCAGAGGCAACTAATGAAAAACTGTTTTTT. Translating gives CASSSPEATNEKLFF.